The text below deals with one T cell receptor beta chain. Original data processing: Estimation of nucleated cell counts relied on the amplification of reference gene primers. Measured with immunoSEQ multiplex PCR; TCRdb has only the in-frame clones, and not every one. V and J calls and clone size come straight from that table; D and trimming were deduced from the DNA. This repertoire shows some 15,000 clones, around 89% found once; its top ten account for roughly 12%. CDR1 SGDLS and CDR2 YYNGEE come from the germline V gene. This CDR3 is 15 amino acids long. The ends were cut back, 4 bases at V and 0 bases at J, with 12 bases in the middle. This sample stems from a study of blood T cell repertoires in COVID-19. Study at large: Samples of COVID-19 (acute and convalescent) were obtained from the United States, Italy and Spain. PBMCs, B-cell-depleted T cells, or T cells provided the cDNA or gDNA that made up the material.

The V gene is TRBV9, the J gene TRBJ2-3; D is undetermined. The sequenced material came from peripheral blood. The sequence derives from a human donor in a cohort sampled during active COVID-19. The CDR3 loop reads CASSIRSPSTDTQYF. CDR3 DNA sequence: TGTGCCAGCAGCATAAGGAGTCCTAGCACAGATACGCAGTATTTT.